The entry below describes one TCR beta chain. Its antigen is still unknown. No base quality values were provided; no much bigger clone lies one nucleotide off. The donors were healthy, HIV-negative adults who had no recently reported acute infections or vaccinations. Only Caucasian adults living in Nashville, Tennessee, USA were represented among the donors. Magnetic negative selection was used to enrich CD4+ T cells, after which naive cells were positively selected on CD45RA and the negative fraction became the memory subset. Blood was collected by leukapheresis, and PBMCs were isolated by Ficoll-Histopaque density gradient centrifugation and then cryopreserved in liquid nitrogen vapor phase. Purity and quantity of every magnetically sorted T cell population were checked by analytical flow cytometry. Genomic DNA was isolated from every sorted fraction and measured by UV absorbance on a Nanodrop 2000c.

This entry is derived from a study of shared clonotypes between healthy human individuals (dated by TCRdb to 2018 to 2021). Context from the whole study: The cohort comprised a couple of women and a few men aged 18 to 49 years. For each donor, CD4 naive and CD4 memory were each run on three plates, CD8 naive on two plates, and CD8 memory on one plate. To increase sequencing depth and limit assay-specific biases, TCR repertoire library preparation and sequencing were carried out by different laboratories using diverse techniques. Between about 0.8 and 8.9 billion PBMCs per donor were obtained by leukapheresis. To estimate repertoire size and how much clonotypes are shared between individuals, the study performed deep sequencing of blood TCR repertoires from roughly five healthy adults. Overall study results and their limits: Estimated clonotype richness was generally larger for naive than for memory subsets. Because the study included only a small number of donors, the genetic and exposure-history diversity represented was limited. Incomplete sequencing was indicated by rarefaction of sorted-subset datasets, despite the large sequencing depth. When several donors were compared, the shared fraction of clonotypes was around 5% for naive CD4, roughly 3.3% for naive CD8, roughly 2.5% for memory CD4, and 0.3% to 0.5% for memory CD8. Pairwise subsampling indicated that sequencing depth was expected to affect the degree of clonotype sharing among donors. Sampling was restricted to blood, and TCR repertoires in tissues likely differ from the TCR repertoires found in blood. Compared with non-shared clonotypes, the clonotypes found in all four sorted-subset donors had higher generation probabilities.

Cut back by 1 base and 2 bases, the V and J ends lie 14 bases apart. CDR1 is given as MRHNA and CDR2 as SNTAGT, both from the germline V gene. Including cysteine and phenylalanine, the CDR3 has 17 amino acids. Only the CDR3 part of the read is kept: 51 bases, read in frame from the first base. Using the deep immunoSEQ assay, TCR CDR3 regions were amplified from genomic DNA by multiplex PCR. For each cell subset, the extracted genomic DNA was distributed evenly across all wells of several immunoSEQ 96-well plates, and each plate served as one replicate. For sorted subsets, approximately 210 ng of genomic DNA, equivalent to 25,000 to 35,000 T cell genomes, went into each replicate PCR. The purified libraries were quantified using a Qubit 3.0 fluorometer, sized with a Bioanalyzer 2100, and then quantified again using the KAPA Library Quantification kit. Each immunoSEQ 96-well plate was sequenced on its own single-read 150-cycle Illumina NextSeq 550 flow cell. The study's own analysis went as follows. Because the immunoSEQ output included only junctional sequences and no quality scores, the filtering could not be the same as the filtering used for full-length reads. Sequences were annotated with PyIR, a Python wrapper for IgBLAST v1.9, and V/J genes and CDR3 were assigned using IMGT germline references. Reads were filtered out if the reads had weak V/J assignments (E-value above 1e-6), no CDR3, stop codons, out-of-frame junctions, or ambiguous translated residues. V3J clonotypes were defined as sequences sharing an identical inferred V gene, J gene, and CDR3 amino acid sequence. The percentage overlap between two repertoires was calculated by dividing the number of shared unique clonotypes by the size of the smaller repertoire. Repertoire richness was assessed with RTK rarefaction, the Chao1 estimator, and Recon v2.1 estimates of unobserved clonotypes. Generation probabilities were computed with OLGA for all TCRbeta clonotypes obtained by the gDNA method from several donors. TCRdb holds this immuneACCESS table with in-frame rearrangements only. Some clones are missing; in checked studies, unresolved V genes explain under half, and the rest has no known cause. That table furnishes V, J and clone size, whereas the DNA furnished D and trimming. The table for this sample lists roughly 2,500,000 clones; over 85% of them were counted only once. The ten largest clones add up to approximately 0.35% of the sample.

This clonotype originated in a man younger than 30 in good health. Some clones in this sample may be carry-over from other donors' samples. The chain is assembled from TRBV6-4 and TRBJ2-2; the D gene is possibly TRBD2, with 6 bases matching. The source material was naive CD4+ T cells from PBMCs. Interpreted using the paper, the cell subset or site label stands for: CD45RA+ positively selected. The base sequence is TGTGCCAGCAGTGACTTTCCCGGCGGGATTAACACCGGGGAGCTGTTTTTT. Translated, it gives CASSDFPGGINTGELFF.